These 25 T cell receptor beta chains were all obtained from the same sample, sequenced in a study of CD8 T cells in Susac syndrome. An amount of RNA that ranged from roughly 0.5 to 1 ug was reverse transcribed with random hexamers. One entry per CDR3 protein, called by TCRdb with MiXCR from the immunoSEQ multiplex PCR reads. The data contain 55,000 to 85,000 distinct CDR3 sequences, around 96% of them singletons. The sequencing sample was made of CD4+ T cells from PBMCs. All receptors derive from a human donor with multiple sclerosis.

This clonotype was observed once. This chain uses TRBV11-3 with TRBJ2-2; tentative D call: TRBD2 (6 bases). V was shortened by 8 bases and J by 0 bases, with 19 bases between the two germline ends. Germline V lookup: CDR1 SGHNT, CDR2 YENEEA. The CDR3 extends over 17 amino acids. The CDR3 bases are TGTGCCAGCTCAACTACTGCTAGCGACGCGAACACCGGGGAGCTGTTTTTT. It codes for CASSTTASDANTGELFF.

The rearrangement uses TRBV12-3 or TRBV12-4 and TRBJ2-7, with TRBD1 matching over 8 bases. The CDR3 contains 12 residues. V lost 6 bases to trimming and J lost 6 bases; unmatched junction nucleotides: 4. CDR3 region: CASSPTGGEQYF. The CDR3 nucleotides are TGTGCCAGCAGCCCCACAGGGGGCGAGCAGTACTTC.

The rearrangement joins TRBV4-1 to TRBJ2-1, with TRBD2 matching 8 bases. After removal of 3 bases from V and 0 bases from J, the junction contained 7 bases not matched to a gene. The CDR3 is 17 amino acids. In germline, CDR1 is MGHRA, CDR2 YSYEKL. CDR3 bases: TGCGCCAGCAGCCACGTTATAGCGGGGAGCTCCTACAATGAGCAGTTCTTC. It specifies CASSHVIAGSSYNEQFF.

The rearrangement joins TRBV11-1 to TRBJ2-7; TRBD2 matches at 13 bases. The CDR3 is 16 amino acids. The ends lost 5 bases at V and 3 bases at J; junction bases unmatched: 7. Germline CDR1 reads SGHAT; CDR2 reads FQDESV (reference sequence). CDR3 residues: CASSRFGLAGVYEQYF. The CDR3 DNA is TGTGCCAGCAGCCGCTTCGGACTAGCGGGGGTCTACGAGCAGTACTTC.

The chain combines TRBV11-2 with TRBJ2-7; the D is unclear. The CDR3 has 20 residues. Trimming removed 1 base at V and 2 bases at J, with 27 bases between. The germline CDR1 and CDR2 sequences are SGHAT and FQNNGV. The CDR3 loop reads CASSLGLGPLDDSKAYEQYF. The CDR3 nucleotides are TGTGCCAGCAGCTTAGGTCTAGGCCCGCTGGACGACTCGAAAGCCTACGAGCAGTACTTC.

V is TRBV4-1 and J is TRBJ2-2; 11 nucleotides agree with TRBD2. Looked up from germline, CDR1 is MGHRA and CDR2 is YSYEKL. CDR3 length: 16 amino acids. The V segment lost 3 bases and the J segment 2 bases; nucleotides outside the gene matches: 2. The CDR3 DNA follows: TGCGCCAGCAGCCAGGGACTAGCGGAAAACACCGGGGAGCTGTTTTTT. This sequence encodes CASSQGLAENTGELFF.

This clonotype was recorded once. This sequence joins TRBV24-1 and TRBJ2-5, with D uncertain. Per the germline V gene, CDR1 is KGHDR and CDR2 is SFDVKD. With 7 bases removed from V and 4 bases from J, the gap between germline ends came to 12 bases. The CDR3 totals 13 residues. The CDR3 DNA reads as TGTGCCACCAGGAGTGGATCCGTAGAGACCCAGTACTTC. This translates into CATRSGSVETQYF.

The chain links TRBV20-1 to TRBJ1-6; D gene uncertain. Germline V lookup: CDR1 DFQATT, CDR2 SNEGSKA (reference sequence). V was shortened by 0 bases and J by 3 bases, with 12 bases between the two germline ends. The CDR3 runs 16 residues. The CDR3, as DNA: TGCAGTGCTAGAGATATAGGCTCCCGCTATAATTCACCCCTCCACTTT. Encoded protein: CSARDIGSRYNSPLHF.

V gene TRBV3-1 combines with J gene TRBJ2-7; 9 bases map to TRBD1. V dropped 3 bases and J dropped 5; count of bases not matched to a gene: 8. From germline, CDR1 is LGHDT and CDR2 YNNKEL (reference sequence). The CDR3 loop spans 15 amino acids. CDR3 DNA: TGTGCCAGCAGCCACCGAAGGACAGGGGCTAACGAGCAGTACTTC. Translating it yields CASSHRRTGANEQYF.

The J gene is TRBJ2-3, the V gene TRBV21-1; the DNA was not compared with TRBD1, the D call given in the table. TRBV21-1 is termed a pseudogene. The CDR3 is made up of 18 amino acids. The CDR3 bases are TGTGCCAGCAGCAAAACCCCCATCCGGGCAGCGGGGGAAGATACGCAGTATTTT. Encoded protein: CASSKTPIRAAGEDTQYF.

The V and J genes are TRBV5-4 and TRBJ2-1; 10 bases map to TRBD2. CDR1 SGHNT and CDR2 YYREEE come from the germline V gene (reference sequence). The CDR3 is 16 amino acids. Trimming cost V 3 bases and J 5 bases; bases outside gene matches: 8. The CDR3 is CASSWKSGGVNNEQFF. CDR3 sequence (DNA): TGTGCCAGCAGCTGGAAGAGCGGGGGGGTAAACAATGAGCAGTTCTTC. The variable domain in full, with the rest retrieved from reference TRBV5-4 and TRBJ2-1, is ETGVTQSPTHLIKTRGQQVTLRCSSQSGHNTVSWYQQALGQGPQFIFQYYREEENGRGNFPPRFSGLQFPNYSSELNVNALELDDSALYLCASSWKSGGVNNEQFFGPGTRLTVL.

This clonotype is a singleton in its sample. This chain uses TRBV29-1 with TRBJ1-2, with 8 bases matching TRBD1. The CDR3 spans 15 residues. The germline gives CDR1 SQVTM, CDR2 ANQGSEA. The trim removed 2 bases at V and 9 bases at J, leaving 14 bases unmatched. Here the CDR3 reads CSVEPSPGGAGSYTF. The CDR3 DNA is TGCAGCGTTGAACCGTCCCCAGGGGGCGCAGGGAGCTACACCTTC.

V gene TRBV4-3 combines with J gene TRBJ2-2; D is perhaps TRBD1 (5 bases). Germline values: CDR1 LGHNA, CDR2 YSLEER. The V end lost 1 base, the J end lost 3 bases, and 9 bases lay between the germline ends. The CDR3 sequence is 15 residues long. Written as DNA, the CDR3 is TGCGCCAGCAGCCAAGTTTCGACAGACACCGGGGAGCTGTTTTTT. The encoded protein is CASSQVSTDTGELFF.

This chain uses TRBV24-1 with TRBJ2-3; no reliable D call. This CDR3 is 16 amino acids long. CDR1 is KGHDR, CDR2 SFDVKD, per germline. V lost 2 bases to trimming and J lost 1 base, with 12 bases between them. CDR3 loop: CATSDSTEKGTDTQYF. The DNA of the CDR3 is TGTGCCACCAGTGATTCCACGGAAAAGGGCACAGATACGCAGTATTTT.

The chain is built from TRBV29-1 and TRBJ2-1; 8 bases are a match to TRBD1. The CDR3 loop spans 12 amino acids. With V trimmed by 5 bases and J by 7 bases, 4 bases remained unmatched. Germline CDR1 reads SQVTM; CDR2 reads ANQGSEA. CDR3 region: CSVPTGGNEQFF. CDR3 bases: TGCAGCGTTCCCACAGGGGGAAATGAGCAGTTCTTC.

The chain carries TRBV20-1 and TRBJ2-1, with 7 bases that match TRBD1. Germline assignment: CDR1 DFQATT and CDR2 SNEGSKA (reference sequence). The CDR3 consists of 13 residues. With V trimmed by 4 bases and J by 6 bases, 6 bases remained unmatched. This chain's CDR3 is CSANRGPSNEQFF. CDR3 nucleotide sequence: TGCAGTGCTAACAGGGGCCCATCCAATGAGCAGTTCTTC.

The chain carries TRBV29-1 and TRBJ2-1; D is undetermined. This CDR3 is built from 11 residues. Germline CDR1 SQVTM, CDR2 ANQGSEA. Deletions cut 5 bases from V and 3 bases from J, with 5 bases between. CDR3 sequence reads: CSVTRYNEQFF. The CDR3 nucleotides are TGCAGCGTTACCCGCTACAATGAGCAGTTCTTC.

The V gene is TRBV9, the J gene TRBJ1-1; no reliable D call. Germline lookup yields CDR1 SGDLS and CDR2 YYNGEE. The CDR3 runs 13 residues. V lost 5 bases and J lost 1, with 9 bases in between. Here the CDR3 reads CASSVRRNTEAFF. CDR3 DNA sequence: TGTGCCAGCAGTGTACGGAGGAACACTGAAGCTTTCTTT.

The chain recombines TRBV19 with TRBJ1-5; the match to TRBD1 covers 9 bases. This CDR3 contains 15 residues. V trimming: 3 bases; J trimming: 6 bases; junction bases outside the gene matches: 6. Germline V lookup: CDR1 LNHDA, CDR2 SQIVND (reference sequence). CDR3 protein: CASSMDTGGGQPQHF. As DNA, the CDR3 is TGTGCCAGTAGTATGGACACAGGGGGCGGTCAGCCCCAGCATTTT.

V is TRBV2 and J is TRBJ2-2; 8 bases agree with TRBD2. V trimming: 5 bases; J trimming: 2 bases; junction bases outside the gene matches: 7. The germline V gene has CDR1 SNHLY and CDR2 FYNNEI. The CDR3 extends over 16 amino acids. This chain's CDR3 is CASSNPTSANTGELFF. The CDR3 region has the DNA TGTGCCAGCAGTAATCCGACTAGCGCAAACACCGGGGAGCTGTTTTTT.

In nucleotides, the CDR3 is TGTGCCAGCAGTTACTCGAGACCGTTCTCACCCCTCCACTTT. This sequence encodes CASSYSRPFSPLHF. The genes are TRBV6-5 and TRBJ1-6, with no clear D. There are 14 residues in the CDR3. Per the germline V gene, CDR1 is MNHEY and CDR2 is SVGAGI. The V and J ends lost 0 bases and 10 bases respectively, with 10 bases between them.

The chain recombines TRBV30 with TRBJ2-2; D possibly corresponds to TRBD2 (6 bases). The CDR3 runs to 14 residues. Germline values: CDR1 GTSNPN, CDR2 SVGIG (reference sequence). V lost 2 bases, J lost 1 base, and 8 bases lay in between. This CDR3 is CAWSTGLNTGELFF. The CDR3 nucleotides are TGTGCCTGGAGTACGGGACTGAACACCGGGGAGCTGTTTTTT. The entire variable domain, with the rest obtained from reference TRBV30 and TRBJ2-2, is as follows: SQTIHQWPATLVQPVGSPLSLECTVEGTSNPNLYWYRQAAGRGLQLLFYSVGIGQISSEVPQNLSASRPQDRQFILSSKKLLLSDSGFYLCAWSTGLNTGELFFGEGSRLTVL.

This chain connects TRBV7-2 to TRBJ1-1, with D hard to call. The CDR3 extends over 15 amino acids. V gave up 2 bases and J gave up 0 bases, with 10 bases separating them. Germline CDR1 reads SGHTA; CDR2 reads FQGNSA. This CDR3 reads CASSLWNPMNTEAFF. The CDR3 DNA sequence: TGTGCCAGCAGCTTATGGAATCCGATGAACACTGAAGCTTTCTTT.

The rearrangement links TRBV18 to TRBJ2-7; 8 nucleotides agree with TRBD1. The CDR3 totals 17 residues. The J segment lost 7 bases and the V segment lost 3 bases, leaving 17 bases of the junction unmatched. Per germline, CDR1 KGHSH and CDR2 LQKENI. CDR3: CASSPRGGGTGGLEQYF. The CDR3 DNA sequence: TGTGCCAGCTCACCTCGAGGAGGCGGGACAGGCGGCCTGGAGCAGTACTTC. Variable domain in full (rest from reference TRBV18 and TRBJ2-7): NAGVMQNPRHLVRRRGQEARLRCSPMKGHSHVYWYRQLPEEGLKFMVYLQKENIIDESGMPKERFSAEFPKEGPSILRIQQVVRGDSAAYFCASSPRGGGTGGLEQYFGPGTRLTVT.

The rearrangement joins TRBV6-6 to TRBJ2-2; 8 bases align to TRBD1. The junction had 7 bases not matched to a gene; V was cut back by 2 bases and J by 5 bases. Germline V gene sequence: CDR1 MNHNY, CDR2 SVGAGI (reference sequence). The CDR3 has 16 amino acids. The DNA for the CDR3 is TGTGCCAGCAGTTACGAACGGACAGGGTGGACCGGGGAGCTGTTTTTT. Translated, it gives CASSYERTGWTGELFF.